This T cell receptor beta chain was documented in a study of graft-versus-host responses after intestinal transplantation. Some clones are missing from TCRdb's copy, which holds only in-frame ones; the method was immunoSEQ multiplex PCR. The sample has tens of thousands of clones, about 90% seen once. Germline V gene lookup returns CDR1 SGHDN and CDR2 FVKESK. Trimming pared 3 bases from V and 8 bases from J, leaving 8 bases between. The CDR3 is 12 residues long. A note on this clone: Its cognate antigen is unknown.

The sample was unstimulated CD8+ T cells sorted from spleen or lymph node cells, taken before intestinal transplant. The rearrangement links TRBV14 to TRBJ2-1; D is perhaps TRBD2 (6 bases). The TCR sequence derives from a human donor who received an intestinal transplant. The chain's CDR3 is CASSQGLDEQFF. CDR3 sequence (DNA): TGTGCCAGCAGCCAGGGACTCGATGAGCAGTTCTTC.